This TCR beta chain came from a study of T cell responses to AZD1222 COVID-19 vaccine. Regarding the study as a whole: The repertoires were collected only after the peak T cell response. Clonal diversity was possibly underestimated; the donors were predominantly white British and more often female.

Measured with immunoSEQ multiplex PCR; TCRdb has only the in-frame clones, and not every one. The data contain about 100,000 clones, roughly 89% of them singletons. In its sample, this clone was seen once. What it binds is unknown. This sequence was found in an adult in good health. Here the sequenced sample was peripheral blood, taken on day 0 of AZD1222 vaccination.

The CDR3 here is CASKTGNTYEQYF. CDR3 DNA: TGTGCCAGCAAGACAGGGAACACCTACGAGCAGTACTTC. The chain links TRBV12-3 or TRBV12-4 to TRBJ2-7, with 7 bases fitting TRBD1. The CDR3 loop spans 13 amino acids. Trimming took 7 bases from V and 2 from J; bases not matched to a gene: 5.